This T cell receptor beta chain emerged from a study of persistence of HIV-infected CD4 T cells (dated by TCRdb to about 2020). Context from the whole study: The study isolated CMV- and HIV-1 Gag-responding CD4+ T cells from ART-treated individuals to examine antigen-driven clonal expansion of HIV-1-infected cells. Proviral sequencing was used to assess clonality among infected cells, whereas TCRbeta sequencing gauged the clonality of all cells within each sorted population. Cross-participant TCR cluster analysis included under ten participants for CMV and six or seven participants for Gag. Participants had been on suppressive ART for a median of roughly eight years. Apart from a couple of participants who underwent leukapheresis at a single time point, peripheral blood samples of up to 180 mL were collected from participants at multiple time points. General study outcomes and caveats: Bulk TCR analyses could not be restricted to the rare CMV-responding cells that actually carried HIV-1 proviruses. Antigen-responding cells were enriched for expanded CDR3beta sequences that were degenerate, which suggests that CD4+ responses to CMV and Gag underwent convergent selection. Only a small number of individuals took part in the study, and only a limited range of antigens was tested. TCR oligoclonality correlated with proviral oligoclonality within the same sorted populations. Significantly lower TCRbeta richness was observed in CMV- and Gag-responding cells than in anti-CD3/anti-CD28-responding cells, and higher oligoclonality was observed in CMV-responding cells than in CD3/CD28-stimulated and Gag-responding cells.

As for this clone: No antigen is known for it. No much larger clonotype is one base removed from it; base qualities were not supplied.

This specimen's treatment or condition label, per the study, means: suppressive antiretroviral therapy. Cells were stimulated with lysates of CMV-infected fibroblasts at roughly 9.2 ug/mL. Nonresponding CD40L-negative CD69-negative CD45RO-high memory CD4+ T cells were sorted as memory populations depleted of antigen-responding cells. Participants were HIV-1-infected adults who started suppressive ART during chronic infection. For at least 4 years, participants had undetectable plasma HIV-1 RNA, below 50 copies/mL. To be included, a participant needed positive CMV serology and a CD4+ T cell count above 400 cells/uL. Before stimulation, PBMCs were isolated using density centrifugation and then depleted of CD8+ T cells. CD8-depleted PBMCs were stimulated for 15 to 20 hours with anti-CD28/CD49d costimulation, CD40-blocking antibody and enfuvirtide to prevent new infections. Sorting was done on either a Beckman Coulter MoFlo Legacy or an XDP sorter, and propidium iodide was used to exclude dead cells. For samples with more than one million cells, genomic DNA was extracted with the QIAamp DNA Mini Kit, and for all other samples the Quick-DNA Microprep Kit was used.

Taken from the germline V gene, the CDR1 and CDR2 loops are SGHRS and YFSETQ. Trimming takes 4 bases off V and 2 bases off J; junction bases not matched to a gene: 8. The CDR3 has 15 amino acids, counting the end cysteine and phenylalanine. Of all the DNA, just the CDR3 is kept, 45 bases in frame from base 1. The immunoSEQ hsTCRB assay version 4, run in survey mode, was used to sequence TCRbeta repertoires from genomic DNA. Genomic DNA was diluted to about 9.4 ng/uL, using up to roughly 1 ug per sample for TCRbeta sequencing. The source study handled its data this way. Analysis of the TCRbeta data was done in ImmunoSeq Analyzer 3.0, and diversity was computed on productive nucleotide rearrangements. Using the Immunarch R package, lower-bound TCR diversity was estimated with the improved Chao index and clonality was estimated with the Gini coefficient. When different nucleotide rearrangements encoded the same CDR3beta amino acid sequence, each rearrangement was treated as a distinct clonotype. Differential abundance analysis identified TCRbeta sequences significantly enriched in antigen-responding cells relative to anti-CD3/anti-CD28-activated cells. Using predicted peptide-MHC specificity as the basis, GLIPH2 grouped TCRs into clusters, both for each participant individually and for the merged data sets that combined participants. This is the immuneACCESS table as TCRdb keeps it, with only in-frame sequences that have V and J called. A part of the clones is gone; compared with another copy, unresolved V genes explain less than half, and the rest is unexplained. V and J calls and clone size follow that table, whereas D and trimming were derived from the DNA. The sample table holds tens of thousands of clones, of which more than 70% were seen once. The ten largest clones represent about 3% of the sample.

The clonotype comes from an adult man with HIV who was CMV-seropositive. This receptor chain uses TRBV5-1 and TRBJ2-7; 8 central nucleotides agree with TRBD1. Material: CD4+ T cells sorted from PBMCs after roughly 19-hour stimulation, obtained from a patient who received antiretroviral therapy. The cell subset or site label corresponds to: CD40L-CD69- CD45RO-high memory CD4 T cells not responding to CMV lysate. The DNA is TGCGCCAGCAGCCCCGGGACAGGCGCTCCCTACGAGCAGTACTTC. Its product reads: CASSPGTGAPYEQYF.